The text below deals with one TCR beta chain. Genomic DNA was employed as the template in profiling TCR beta VDJ and CDR3. Each CDR3 protein is one row after TCRdb ran MiXCR on the reads. The table records under 350,000 distinct CDR3 sequences, roughly 53% of them present only once. Patients picked for sequencing had shown CD8+CD57+ cell expansion detected by flow cytometry. This CDR3 has 15 residues. Germline assignment: CDR1 SNHLY and CDR2 FYNNEI. J was trimmed by 4 bases and V by 6 bases; bases with no gene match: 8. These data come from a study of CD8+CD57+ T cells in acquired aplastic anemia. Study-wide context: Roughly 3 ug was the average amount of DNA from sorted CD4+ and CD8+ cells.

The rearrangement uses TRBV2 and TRBJ2-3; 9 nucleotides align to TRBD1. The specimen was sorted CD4+, CD8+, or CD8+CD57+ T cells (not recorded which) from PBMCs. The TCR sequence derives from a human donor with aplastic anemia. The CDR3, as DNA: TGTGCCAGCAGCCGAACAGGGGGCCGGGCAGATACGCAGTATTTT. Translating gives CASSRTGGRADTQYF.